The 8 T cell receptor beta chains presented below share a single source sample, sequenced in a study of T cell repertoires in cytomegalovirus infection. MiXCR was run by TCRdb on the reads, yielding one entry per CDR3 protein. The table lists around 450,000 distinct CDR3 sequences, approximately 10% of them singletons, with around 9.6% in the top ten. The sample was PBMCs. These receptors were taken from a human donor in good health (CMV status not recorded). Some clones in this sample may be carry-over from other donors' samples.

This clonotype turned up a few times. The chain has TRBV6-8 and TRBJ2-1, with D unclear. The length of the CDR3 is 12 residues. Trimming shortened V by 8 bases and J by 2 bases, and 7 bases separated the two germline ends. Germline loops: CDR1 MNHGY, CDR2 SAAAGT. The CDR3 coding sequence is TGTGCCAGCGACTGCCCCTACAATGAGCAGTTCTTC. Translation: CASDCPYNEQFF.

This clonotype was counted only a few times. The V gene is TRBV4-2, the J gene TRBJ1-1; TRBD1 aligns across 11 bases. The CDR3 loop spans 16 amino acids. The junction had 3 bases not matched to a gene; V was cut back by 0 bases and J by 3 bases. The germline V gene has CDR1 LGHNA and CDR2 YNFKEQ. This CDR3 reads CASSQDVGQGDTEAFF. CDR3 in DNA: TGTGCCAGCAGCCAAGATGTGGGACAGGGGGACACTGAAGCTTTCTTT.

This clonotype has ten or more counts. The CDR3 sequence is CASSSTLAGAETQYF. In DNA form, the CDR3 reads TGTGCCAGCAGCTCCACACTAGCGGGAGCTGAGACCCAGTACTTC. The rearrangement links TRBV7-6 to TRBJ2-5, with TRBD2 matching over 11 bases. V lost 4 bases and J lost 5; bases outside the gene matches: 6. This CDR3 comprises 15 residues. Looked up from germline, CDR1 is SGHVS and CDR2 is FNYEAQ. The full variable domain, rest sourced from reference TRBV7-6 and TRBJ2-5, is GAGVSQSPRYKVTKRGQDVALRCDPISGHVSLYWYRQALGQGPEFLTYFNYEAQQDKSGLPNDRFSAERPEGSISTLTIQRTEQRDSAMYRCASSSTLAGAETQYFGPGTRLLVL.

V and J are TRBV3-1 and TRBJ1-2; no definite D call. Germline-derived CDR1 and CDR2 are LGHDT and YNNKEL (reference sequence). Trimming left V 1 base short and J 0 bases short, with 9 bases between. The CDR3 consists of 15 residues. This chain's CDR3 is CASSQARGANYGYTF. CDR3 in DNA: TGTGCCAGCAGCCAAGCCCGGGGAGCTAACTATGGCTACACCTTC.

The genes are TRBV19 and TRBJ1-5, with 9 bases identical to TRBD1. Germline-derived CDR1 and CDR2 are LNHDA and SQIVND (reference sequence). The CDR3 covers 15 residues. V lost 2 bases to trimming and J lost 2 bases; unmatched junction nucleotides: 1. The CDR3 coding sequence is TGTGCCAGTAGTATAACAGGGGGCCGCAATCAGCCCCAGCATTTT. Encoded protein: CASSITGGRNQPQHF.

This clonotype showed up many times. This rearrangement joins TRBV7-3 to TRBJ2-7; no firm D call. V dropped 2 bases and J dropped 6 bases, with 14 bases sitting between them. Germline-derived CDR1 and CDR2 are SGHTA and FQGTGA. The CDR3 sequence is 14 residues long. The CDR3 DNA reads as TGTGCCAGCAGCTTACGGGCCTCTCTTACCGAGCAGTACTTC. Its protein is CASSLRASLTEQYF.

Here the CDR3 reads CASKGDDRGADGYTF. Here the CDR3 DNA reads TGTGCCAGCAAAGGAGACGACAGGGGCGCAGATGGCTACACCTTC. V usage is TRBV28 and J usage is TRBJ1-2, with 8 nucleotides matching TRBD1. Germline values: CDR1 MDHEN, CDR2 SYDVKM. The CDR3 spans 15 residues. The J segment lost 6 bases and the V segment lost 7 bases, leaving 13 bases of the junction unmatched.

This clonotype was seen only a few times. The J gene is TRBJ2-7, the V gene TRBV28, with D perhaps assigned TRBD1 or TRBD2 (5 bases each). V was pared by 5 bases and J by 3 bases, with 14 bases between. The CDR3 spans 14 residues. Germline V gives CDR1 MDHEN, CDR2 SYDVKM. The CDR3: CASSPRGLFYEQYF. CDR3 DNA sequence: TGTGCCAGCAGTCCCCGGGGCCTATTCTACGAGCAGTACTTC. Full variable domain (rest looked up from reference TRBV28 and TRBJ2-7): DVKVTQSSRYLVKRTGEKVFLECVQDMDHENMFWYRQDPGLGLRLIYFSYDVKMKEKGDIPEGYSVSREKKERFSLILESASTNQTSMYLCASSPRGLFYEQYFGPGTRLTVT.